The TCR beta chain under discussion was sequenced for a study of control samples from healthy donors and cancer patients. This clone was counted only a few times. CDR1 is LNHNV and CDR2 is YYDKDF in the germline V gene (reference sequence). The V and J ends lost 0 bases and 6 bases respectively, with 12 bases between them. This CDR3 spans 14 amino acids. Some clones are missing from TCRdb's copy, which holds only in-frame ones; the method was immunoSEQ multiplex PCR. The sample records approximately 120,000 clones, less than 90% being singletons. This receptor was obtained from a man between 18 and 35 years old in good health. The sequencing input was blood. V gene TRBV15 combines with J gene TRBJ2-7; possible D gene TRBD2, 5 bases. The DNA for the CDR3 is TGTGCCACCAGCAGAGACATGACTAAGCGCGAGCAGTACTTC. This sequence encodes CATSRDMTKREQYF.